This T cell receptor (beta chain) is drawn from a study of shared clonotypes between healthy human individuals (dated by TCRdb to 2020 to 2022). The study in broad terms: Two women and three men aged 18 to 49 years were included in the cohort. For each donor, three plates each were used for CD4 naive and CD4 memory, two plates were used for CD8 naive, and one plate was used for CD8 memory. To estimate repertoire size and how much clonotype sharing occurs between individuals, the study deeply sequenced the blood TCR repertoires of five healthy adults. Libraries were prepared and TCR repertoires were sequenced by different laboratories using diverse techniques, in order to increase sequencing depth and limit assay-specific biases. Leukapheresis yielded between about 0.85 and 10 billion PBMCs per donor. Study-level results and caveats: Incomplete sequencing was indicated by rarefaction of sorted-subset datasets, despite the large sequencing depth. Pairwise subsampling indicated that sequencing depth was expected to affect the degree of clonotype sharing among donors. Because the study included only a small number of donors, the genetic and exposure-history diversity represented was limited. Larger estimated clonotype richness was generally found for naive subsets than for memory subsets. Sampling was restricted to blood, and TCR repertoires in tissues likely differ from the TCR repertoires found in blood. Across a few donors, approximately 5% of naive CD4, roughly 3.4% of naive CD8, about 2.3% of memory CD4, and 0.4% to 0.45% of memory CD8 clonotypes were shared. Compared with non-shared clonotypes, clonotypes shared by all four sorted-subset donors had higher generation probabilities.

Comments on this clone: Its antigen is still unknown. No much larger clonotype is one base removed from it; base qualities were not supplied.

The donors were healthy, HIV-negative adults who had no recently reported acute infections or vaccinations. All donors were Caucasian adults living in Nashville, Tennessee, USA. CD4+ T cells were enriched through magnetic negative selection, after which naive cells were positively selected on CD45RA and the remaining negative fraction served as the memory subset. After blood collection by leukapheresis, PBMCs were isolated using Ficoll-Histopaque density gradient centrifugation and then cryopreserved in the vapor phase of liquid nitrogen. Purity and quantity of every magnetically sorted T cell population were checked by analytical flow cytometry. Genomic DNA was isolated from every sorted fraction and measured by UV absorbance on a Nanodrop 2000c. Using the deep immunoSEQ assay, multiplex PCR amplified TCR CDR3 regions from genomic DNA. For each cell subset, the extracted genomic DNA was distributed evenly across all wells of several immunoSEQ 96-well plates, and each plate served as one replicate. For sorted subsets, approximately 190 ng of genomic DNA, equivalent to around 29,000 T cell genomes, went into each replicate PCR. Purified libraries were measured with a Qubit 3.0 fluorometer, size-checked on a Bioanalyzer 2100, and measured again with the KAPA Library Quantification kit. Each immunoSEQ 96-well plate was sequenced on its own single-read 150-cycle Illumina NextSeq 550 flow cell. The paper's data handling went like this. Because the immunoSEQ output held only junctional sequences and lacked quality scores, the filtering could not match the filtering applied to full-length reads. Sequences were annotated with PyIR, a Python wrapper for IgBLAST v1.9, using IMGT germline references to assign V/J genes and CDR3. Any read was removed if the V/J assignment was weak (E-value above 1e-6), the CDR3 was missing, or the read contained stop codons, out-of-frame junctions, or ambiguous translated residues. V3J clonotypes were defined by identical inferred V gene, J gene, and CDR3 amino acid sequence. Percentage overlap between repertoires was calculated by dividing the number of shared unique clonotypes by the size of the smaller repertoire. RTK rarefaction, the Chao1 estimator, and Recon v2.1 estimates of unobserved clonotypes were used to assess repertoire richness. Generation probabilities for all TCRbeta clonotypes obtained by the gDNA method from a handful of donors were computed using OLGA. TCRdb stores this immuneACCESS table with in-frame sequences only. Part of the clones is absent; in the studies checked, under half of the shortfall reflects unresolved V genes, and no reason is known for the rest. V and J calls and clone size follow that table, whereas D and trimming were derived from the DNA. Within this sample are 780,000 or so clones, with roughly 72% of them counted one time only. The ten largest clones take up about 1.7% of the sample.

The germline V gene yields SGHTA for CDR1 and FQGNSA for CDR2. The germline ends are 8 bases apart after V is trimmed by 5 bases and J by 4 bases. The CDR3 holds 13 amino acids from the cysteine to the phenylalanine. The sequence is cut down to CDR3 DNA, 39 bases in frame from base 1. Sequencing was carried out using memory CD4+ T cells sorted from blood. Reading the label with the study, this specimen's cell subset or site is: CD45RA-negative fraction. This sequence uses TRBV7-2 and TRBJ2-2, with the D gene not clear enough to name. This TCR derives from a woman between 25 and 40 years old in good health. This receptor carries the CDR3 CASSQTLTGELFF. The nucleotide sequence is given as TGTGCCAGCAGCCAGACTCTCACCGGGGAGCTGTTTTTT.